This T cell receptor beta chain was recovered during a study of T-cell memory formation after mild COVID-19. Overall study: Among the donors, TCR clusters were largely specific to each donor. The study, taken as a whole, reports: Mainly in CM and EM were contracting CD4+ clones; CD8+ were in EMRA. Pre-infection memory held some responding clones, suggesting pre-existing cross-reactive T cells responded.

Germline-derived CDR1 and CDR2 are LGHDT and YNNKEL (reference sequence). V lost 0 bases to trimming and J lost 1 base, with 13 bases between them. There are 17 residues in the CDR3. The sample holds a few counts of this clonotype. As yet, its antigen is unknown. Barcoded TCR alpha and TCR beta cDNA libraries with UMIs came from 5'RACE using constant-segment primers. TCRdb itself ran the 5' RACE reads through MiXCR, one entry per CDR3 protein. The top ten clones hold roughly 21% of a sample with about 320,000 distinct CDR3 sequences, roughly an eighth of them seen once. This TCR was sampled from a young man who had mild COVID-19 (a few samples of this study predate the infection). Cell type and time point are not known. Material: PBMCs or a T cell subset sorted from them (not recorded which). The chain has TRBV3-1 and TRBJ2-1, with D perhaps assigned TRBD1 or TRBD2 (6 bases each). Written as DNA, the CDR3 is TGTGCCAGCAGCCAAGATCAAGGAGGGGGATCCTACAATGAGCAGTTCTTC. The encoded protein is CASSQDQGGGSYNEQFF.